The TCR beta chain described here comes from a study of T cells after yellow fever vaccination. Overall study findings and caveats: The booster response re-showed most primary clones: around 97% CD4, about 89% CD8. Peaking faster, on day 5 versus 15, the secondary response was nonetheless weaker.

The V gene's germline CDR1 is SGHRS and CDR2 YFSETQ. The CDR3 length is 14 residues. The V and J ends lost 0 bases and 4 bases respectively, with 8 bases between them. One entry per CDR3 protein results from TCRdb running MiXCR on the 5' RACE reads. The data contain 70,000 or so distinct CDR3 sequences, approximately 5% of them seen just once; the ten biggest clones take up less than 2.5%. The table lists this clonotype with a few counts. Its antigen is not known. The clonotype comes from a young man who received the YFV17D yellow fever vaccine. Sequenced here: CD4+ T cells sorted from PBMCs, sampled more than 13 days after the first yellow fever vaccination. The V call is TRBV5-1, the J call TRBJ1-3; tentatively, D is TRBD1 (5 bases). The CDR3 sequence: CASSLGTTGNTIYF. CDR3 DNA sequence: TGCGCCAGCAGCTTGGGGACAACCGGAAACACCATATATTTT.